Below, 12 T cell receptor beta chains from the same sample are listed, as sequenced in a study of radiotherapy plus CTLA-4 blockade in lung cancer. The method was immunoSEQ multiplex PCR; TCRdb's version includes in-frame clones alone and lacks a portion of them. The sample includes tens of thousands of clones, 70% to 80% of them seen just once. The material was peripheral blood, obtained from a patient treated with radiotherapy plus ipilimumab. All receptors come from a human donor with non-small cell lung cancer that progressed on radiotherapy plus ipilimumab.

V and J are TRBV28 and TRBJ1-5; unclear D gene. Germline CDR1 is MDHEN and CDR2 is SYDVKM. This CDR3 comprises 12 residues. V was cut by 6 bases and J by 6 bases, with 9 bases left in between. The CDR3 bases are TGTGCCAGCAGCCCCCCCGTTCAGCCCCAGCATTTT. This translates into CASSPPVQPQHF.

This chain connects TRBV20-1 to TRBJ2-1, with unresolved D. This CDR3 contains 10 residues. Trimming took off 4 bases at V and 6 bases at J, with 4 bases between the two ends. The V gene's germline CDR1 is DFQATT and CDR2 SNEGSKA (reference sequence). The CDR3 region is CSATLNEQFF. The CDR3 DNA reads TGCAGTGCTACGCTCAATGAGCAGTTCTTC.

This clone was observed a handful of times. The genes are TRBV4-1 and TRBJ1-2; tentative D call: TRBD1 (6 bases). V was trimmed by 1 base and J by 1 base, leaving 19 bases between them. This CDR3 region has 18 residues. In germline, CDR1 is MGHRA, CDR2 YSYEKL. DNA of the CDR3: TGCGCCAGCAGCCAAGCGGGGAACCAGGGGCCGCTTAACTATGGCTACACCTTC. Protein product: CASSQAGNQGPLNYGYTF.

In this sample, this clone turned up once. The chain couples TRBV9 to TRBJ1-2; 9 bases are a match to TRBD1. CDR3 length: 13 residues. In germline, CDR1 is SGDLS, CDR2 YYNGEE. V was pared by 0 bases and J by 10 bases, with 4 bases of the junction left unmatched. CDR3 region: CASSVGTGDFYTF. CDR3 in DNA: TGTGCCAGCAGCGTAGGGACAGGGGACTTCTACACCTTC.

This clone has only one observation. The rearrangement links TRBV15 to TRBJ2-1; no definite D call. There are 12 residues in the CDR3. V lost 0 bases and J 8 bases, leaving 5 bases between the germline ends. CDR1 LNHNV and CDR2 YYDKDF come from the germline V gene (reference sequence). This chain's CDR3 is CATSRDLYEQFF. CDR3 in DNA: TGTGCCACCAGCAGAGATCTCTATGAGCAGTTCTTC. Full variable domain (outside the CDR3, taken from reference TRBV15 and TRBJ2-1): DAMVIQNPRYQVTQFGKPVTLSCSQTLNHNVMYWYQQKSSQAPKLLFHYYDKDFNNEADTPDNFQSRRPNTSFCFLDIRSPGLGDTAMYLCATSRDLYEQFFGPGTRLTVL.

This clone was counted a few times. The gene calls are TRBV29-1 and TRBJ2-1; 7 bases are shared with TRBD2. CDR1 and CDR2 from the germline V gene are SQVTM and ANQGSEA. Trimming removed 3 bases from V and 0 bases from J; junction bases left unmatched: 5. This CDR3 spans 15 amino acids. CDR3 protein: CSVEGGINSYNEQFF. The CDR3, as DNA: TGCAGCGTTGAGGGGGGGATTAACTCCTACAATGAGCAGTTCTTC.

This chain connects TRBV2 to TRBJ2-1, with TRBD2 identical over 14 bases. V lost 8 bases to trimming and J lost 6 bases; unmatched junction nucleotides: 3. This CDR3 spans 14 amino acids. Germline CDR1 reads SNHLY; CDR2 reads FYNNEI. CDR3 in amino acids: CASGTSGSLNEQFF. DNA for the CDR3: TGTGCCAGCGGGACTAGCGGGAGTCTCAATGAGCAGTTCTTC.

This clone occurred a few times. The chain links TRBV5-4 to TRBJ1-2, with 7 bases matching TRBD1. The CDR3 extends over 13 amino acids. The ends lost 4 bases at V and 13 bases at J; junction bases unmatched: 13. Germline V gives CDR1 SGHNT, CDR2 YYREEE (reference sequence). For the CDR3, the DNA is TGTGCCAGCAGCGACGGGACAGACTTTGGAGGCACCTTC. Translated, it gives CASSDGTDFGGTF.

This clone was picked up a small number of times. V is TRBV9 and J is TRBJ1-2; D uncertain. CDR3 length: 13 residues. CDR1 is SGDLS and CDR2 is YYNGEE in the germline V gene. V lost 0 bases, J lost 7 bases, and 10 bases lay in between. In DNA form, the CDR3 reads TGTGCCAGCAGCGTAGCTGAATGGGGTGGCTACACCTTC. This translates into CASSVAEWGGYTF.

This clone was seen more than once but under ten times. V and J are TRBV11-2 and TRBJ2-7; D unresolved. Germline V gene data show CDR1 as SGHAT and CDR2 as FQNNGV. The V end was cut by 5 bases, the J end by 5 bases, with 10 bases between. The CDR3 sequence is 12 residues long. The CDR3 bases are TGTGCCAGCAGCCCCCTTAGGGACGAGCAGTACTTC. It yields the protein CASSPLRDEQYF.

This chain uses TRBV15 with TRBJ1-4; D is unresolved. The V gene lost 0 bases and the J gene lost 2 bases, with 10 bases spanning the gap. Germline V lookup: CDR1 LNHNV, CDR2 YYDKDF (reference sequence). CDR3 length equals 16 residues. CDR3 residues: CATSRDGITTNEKLFF. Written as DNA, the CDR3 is TGTGCCACCAGCAGAGACGGGATTACGACTAATGAAAAACTGTTTTTT.

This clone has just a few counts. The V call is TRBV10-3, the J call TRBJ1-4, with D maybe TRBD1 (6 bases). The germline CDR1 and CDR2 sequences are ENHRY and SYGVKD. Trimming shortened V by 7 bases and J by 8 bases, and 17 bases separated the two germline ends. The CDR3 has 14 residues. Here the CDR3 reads CAITEGVPGEKLFF. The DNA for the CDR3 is TGTGCCATCACGGAGGGGGTTCCGGGCGAAAAACTGTTTTTT.